These T cell receptor beta chains were read from a single sample in a study of CD8+CD57+ T cells in acquired aplastic anemia. A single record per CDR3 protein comes from TCRdb applying MiXCR to the reads. Found here are some 92,000 distinct CDR3 sequences, approximately 73% of them singletons; the top ten hold around three fifths. The sequencing input was sorted CD4+, CD8+, or CD8+CD57+ T cells (not recorded which) from PBMCs. Every receptor here comes from a human donor with aplastic anemia. The CDR3 runs from the conserved cysteine through the conserved F or W. Each record gives: CDR3 DNA, CDR3 protein, D gene, clone size, V gene, J gene. D genes are given only for firm matches. Clone size is given for some rows only: seen once, a few or many times, or a class if the clone is expanded.

cdr3_nt: TGCAGTGCTAGGGGGGGGACTCACGGGGCATACAATCAGCCCCAGCATTTT
cdr3_aa: CSARGGTHGAYNQPQHF
d_call: NA
clone_size: NA
v_call: TRBV20-1
j_call: TRBJ1-5

cdr3_nt: TGCGCCAGCAGCAAAGGACTAGCGGAGCCCACAGATACGCAGTATTTT
cdr3_aa: CASSKGLAEPTDTQYF
d_call: TRBD2
clone_size: NA
v_call: TRBV5-1
j_call: TRBJ2-3

cdr3_nt: TGTGCCATCAGTGATGGGGGGAACTATGGCTACACCTTC
cdr3_aa: CAISDGGNYGYTF
d_call: NA
clone_size: NA
v_call: TRBV10-3
j_call: TRBJ1-2

cdr3_nt: TGTGCCAGCAGCTTCGGTGGGGACCGATCGATAGATTCACCCCTCCACTTT
cdr3_aa: CASSFGGDRSIDSPLHF
d_call: NA
clone_size: NA
v_call: TRBV5-6
j_call: TRBJ1-6

cdr3_nt: TGTGCCAGCAGTTCGACAGATATTACAAACACTGAAGCTTTCTTT
cdr3_aa: CASSSTDITNTEAFF
d_call: NA
clone_size: NA
v_call: TRBV6-5
j_call: TRBJ1-1

cdr3_nt: TGTGCCAGCAGGTGGGCCGGGACGGACTACGAGCAGTACTTC
cdr3_aa: CASRWAGTDYEQYF
d_call: NA
clone_size: NA
v_call: TRBV2
j_call: TRBJ2-7

cdr3_nt: TGCAGCGTTGGCGGGACGCCCTCGGGAGAGCAGTACTTC
cdr3_aa: CSVGGTPSGEQYF
d_call: NA
clone_size: NA
v_call: TRBV29-1
j_call: TRBJ2-7

cdr3_nt: TGTGCCAGCCTGGGGCACTTAAGCTCCTACAATGAGCAGTTCTTC
cdr3_aa: CASLGHLSSYNEQFF
d_call: NA
clone_size: NA
v_call: TRBV19
j_call: TRBJ2-1

cdr3_nt: TGTGCCAGCAGCTTACACCCAGGAAGCGGAGGGGGCGGGGAGCTGTTTTTT
cdr3_aa: CASSLHPGSGGGGELFF
d_call: NA
clone_size: NA
v_call: TRBV11-2
j_call: TRBJ2-2

cdr3_nt: TGCGCCAGCAAAGGGGACCCAGCGGGGGGGCGCTACGAGCAGTACTTC
cdr3_aa: CASKGDPAGGRYEQYF
d_call: TRBD2
clone_size: NA
v_call: TRBV10-2
j_call: TRBJ2-7

cdr3_nt: TGTGCCAGCAGTCGAAGGGGTACCGGGGAGCTGTTTTTT
cdr3_aa: CASSRRGTGELFF
d_call: NA
clone_size: NA
v_call: TRBV2
j_call: TRBJ2-2

cdr3_nt: TGCAGCGTTGAGGCTAGCGGGGGGTACTACAATGAGCAGTTCTTC
cdr3_aa: CSVEASGGYYNEQFF
d_call: TRBD2
clone_size: NA
v_call: TRBV29-1
j_call: TRBJ2-1

cdr3_nt: TGTGCCAGTAGCCCCCGACCCGAGGCAGATACGCAGTATTTT
cdr3_aa: CASSPRPEADTQYF
d_call: NA
clone_size: NA
v_call: TRBV19
j_call: TRBJ2-3

cdr3_nt: TGTGCCACCAGCAGAGAGCGTCGGCAGGGAGGCAATCAGCCCCAGCATTTT
cdr3_aa: CATSRERRQGGNQPQHF
d_call: NA
clone_size: NA
v_call: TRBV15
j_call: TRBJ1-5

cdr3_nt: TGTGCCACCAGCAGAGGGGACAAACAAGAGACCCAGTACTTC
cdr3_aa: CATSRGDKQETQYF
d_call: NA
clone_size: NA
v_call: TRBV15
j_call: TRBJ2-5

cdr3_nt: TGTGCCCGAAATAGGGGGACCTATGGCTACACCTTC
cdr3_aa: CARNRGTYGYTF
d_call: NA
clone_size: once
v_call: TRBV2
j_call: TRBJ1-2

cdr3_nt: TGTGCCACCAGTGATTATACAGATACGCAGTATTTT
cdr3_aa: CATSDYTDTQYF
d_call: NA
clone_size: few
v_call: TRBV24-1
j_call: TRBJ2-3

cdr3_nt: TGTGCCAGCAGCGAGCGGACAGGGGGCTCCTACGAGCAGTACTTC
cdr3_aa: CASSERTGGSYEQYF
d_call: TRBD1
clone_size: NA
v_call: TRBV7-2
j_call: TRBJ2-7

cdr3_nt: TGCAGCGTTGCGGGGGGCGATCGCAATCAGCCCCAGCATTTT
cdr3_aa: CSVAGGDRNQPQHF
d_call: NA
clone_size: NA
v_call: TRBV29-1
j_call: TRBJ1-5

cdr3_nt: TGTGCCAGTAGCCTGGCCCCCACAGATACGCAGTATTTT
cdr3_aa: CASSLAPTDTQYF
d_call: NA
clone_size: many
v_call: TRBV19
j_call: TRBJ2-3

cdr3_nt: TGTGCCAGCAGCCATCTAGCGGGGGGGGACAATGAGCAGTTCTTC
cdr3_aa: CASSHLAGGDNEQFF
d_call: TRBD2
clone_size: NA
v_call: TRBV14
j_call: TRBJ2-1

cdr3_nt: TGTGCCACCAGTGACGCAACAGGGGAAGTAGGAAATGAGCAGTTCTTC
cdr3_aa: CATSDATGEVGNEQFF
d_call: TRBD1
clone_size: NA
v_call: TRBV24-1
j_call: TRBJ2-1

cdr3_nt: TGCGCCAGCAGCCAAGAATGGCGGGGCTGGGACTATGGCTACACCTTC
cdr3_aa: CASSQEWRGWDYGYTF
d_call: NA
clone_size: NA
v_call: TRBV4-3
j_call: TRBJ1-2

cdr3_nt: TGCAGTGCTAGAGATGTGGCAGCTCTAGGTGGCTCCTACGAGCAGTACTTC
cdr3_aa: CSARDVAALGGSYEQYF
d_call: NA
clone_size: once
v_call: TRBV20-1
j_call: TRBJ2-7

cdr3_nt: TGTGCCAGCAGCCCCGGACCTATAACTCTCCACGAGCAGTACTTC
cdr3_aa: CASSPGPITLHEQYF
d_call: NA
clone_size: NA
v_call: TRBV7-9
j_call: TRBJ2-7

cdr3_nt: TGTGCCAGCAGCAAGGAGGGCTACGAGCAGTACTTC
cdr3_aa: CASSKEGYEQYF
d_call: NA
clone_size: few
v_call: TRBV7-2
j_call: TRBJ2-7

cdr3_nt: TGTGCCATCAGCTCTGAGTTCTCTGGGGCCAACGTCCTGACTTTC
cdr3_aa: CAISSEFSGANVLTF
d_call: NA
clone_size: NA
v_call: TRBV10-3
j_call: TRBJ2-6

cdr3_nt: TGTGCCAGCAGCCTCAGAGGACTAGCGGAGTACGAGCAGTACTTC
cdr3_aa: CASSLRGLAEYEQYF
d_call: TRBD2
clone_size: NA
v_call: TRBV7-3
j_call: TRBJ2-7

cdr3_nt: TGCAGTGCTAGCCGTAGTGAGCCCCAAGAGACCCAGTACTTC
cdr3_aa: CSASRSEPQETQYF
d_call: NA
clone_size: NA
v_call: TRBV20-1
j_call: TRBJ2-5

cdr3_nt: TGTGCCAGCAGTGATAGGGCGGGAGGTAATGAGCAGTTCTTC
cdr3_aa: CASSDRAGGNEQFF
d_call: TRBD2
clone_size: NA
v_call: TRBV2
j_call: TRBJ2-1

cdr3_nt: TGTGCCAGCAGTCCCAAAATCTACTACGAGCAGTACTTC
cdr3_aa: CASSPKIYYEQYF
d_call: NA
clone_size: NA
v_call: TRBV12-3/TRBV12-4
j_call: TRBJ2-7

cdr3_nt: TGTGCCAGCAGCCAAGATACGAATTCACCCCTCCACTTT
cdr3_aa: CASSQDTNSPLHF
d_call: NA
clone_size: NA
v_call: TRBV4-2
j_call: TRBJ1-6

cdr3_nt: TGTGCCACCAGTGTAAGCGCTTGGGATGAGCAGTTCTTC
cdr3_aa: CATSVSAWDEQFF
d_call: NA
clone_size: NA
v_call: TRBV24-1
j_call: TRBJ2-1

cdr3_nt: TGCGCCAGCAGCCCATACCGTAGGGCCAGCGACGAGCAGTACTTC
cdr3_aa: CASSPYRRASDEQYF
d_call: NA
clone_size: NA
v_call: TRBV4-1
j_call: TRBJ2-7

cdr3_nt: TGTGCCAGCAGCCAATACACTGAAGCTTTCTTT
cdr3_aa: CASSQYTEAFF
d_call: NA
clone_size: NA
v_call: TRBV7-3
j_call: TRBJ1-1